This T cell receptor beta chain was sequenced for a study of CD8+ T cells in alopecia areata. Study at large: Oral tofacitinib, 5 to 10 mg twice daily, was given in an open-label trial. Whole-study results and caveats: Across lesional scalp, and particularly alopecia totalis/universalis, clonality surpassed that of normal scalp. Under tofacitinib, fewer expanded CD8+ clones appeared among the top 100 scalp clones. It was less clear whether patients shared TCRs than it was in mice, possibly because of HLA.

This sample's treatment: oral pan-JAK inhibitor, 5-10 mg twice daily. Germline values: CDR1 MNHEY, CDR2 SVGAGI. The CDR3 has 13 amino acids. V was trimmed by 6 bases and J by 6 bases, leaving 11 bases between them. Following RNA extraction, reverse transcription yielded cDNA that acted as the sequencing template. Method: immunoSEQ multiplex PCR; TCRdb's copy keeps in-frame clones and lacks some. The sample contains 150,000 to 250,000 clones, about three fifths of which appear only once. As for this clone: Its antigen is undetermined.

The sequence was obtained from a human donor with alopecia areata. Sequencing used CD4+ T cells sorted from blood, obtained at week 4, from a patient treated with tofacitinib. The V gene is TRBV6-5, the J gene TRBJ2-2; perhaps TRBD1 as D (6 bases). The CDR3 reads CASRQGWAGELFF. CDR3 in DNA: TGTGCCAGCAGGCAGGGGTGGGCCGGGGAGCTGTTTTTT.